This T cell receptor beta chain was identified during a study of blood T cell repertoires in COVID-19. Methods used by the authors: Reference gene primer amplification gave estimated nucleated cell counts. Assay used: immunoSEQ multiplex PCR; TCRdb lists only in-frame clones, some missing. V and J calls and clone size follow that table, whereas D and trimming were derived from the DNA. The sample includes approximately 94,000 clones, around 88% of them seen just once. This CDR3 is 16 amino acids long. V lost 2 bases, J lost 6 bases, and 5 bases stayed unmatched. The germline CDR1 and CDR2 sequences are WNHNN and SYGVQD (reference sequence).

V usage is TRBV10-1 and J usage is TRBJ2-5; 14 bases fit TRBD2. This TCR derives from an older woman with acute or convalescent COVID-19. The sample taken for sequencing was peripheral blood. This CDR3 reads CASSEGTSGSFQTQYF. The CDR3, as DNA: TGCGCCAGCAGTGAGGGGACTAGCGGGAGCTTTCAGACCCAGTACTTC.